This is a list of T cell receptor beta chains from one sample in a study of yellow fever vaccine responses in identical twins. TCRdb reprocessed the RT-PCR reads with MiXCR, giving one entry per CDR3 protein. This sample has more than 30,000 distinct CDR3 sequences, with 45% to 65% found just once. The sample was T cells from blood (PBMCs), unsorted or a sorted subset (not recorded which), taken before or after yellow fever vaccination (not recorded which). All receptors derive from a woman between 18 and 29 years old who received the yellow fever vaccine. Each CDR3 is given with its conserved first and last residue. A D gene is named only where the DNA matches it firmly. Rows may omit the clone size; those that give it use once, few, many or a size class.

d_gene: NA
v_gene: TRBV10-3
abundance: once
j_gene: TRBJ2-1
CDR3aa: CATRQMYNEQFF
CDR3nt: TGTGCCACCAGACAGATGTACAATGAGCAGTTCTTC

d_gene: NA
v_gene: TRBV18
abundance: few
j_gene: TRBJ2-1
CDR3aa: CASSLSRGQWNEQFF
CDR3nt: TGTGCCAGCTCACTGAGCCGGGGGCAGTGGAATGAGCAGTTCTTC

d_gene: NA
v_gene: TRBV5-1
abundance: once
j_gene: TRBJ2-3
CDR3aa: CASSYSGATSTDTQYF
CDR3nt: TGCGCCAGCAGCTATAGCGGAGCTACTAGCACAGATACGCAGTATTTT

d_gene: NA
v_gene: TRBV28
abundance: NA
j_gene: TRBJ2-1
CDR3aa: CASRDGQKGGNEQFF
CDR3nt: TGTGCCAGCAGGGACGGACAGAAAGGGGGTAATGAGCAGTTCTTC

d_gene: NA
v_gene: TRBV7-8
abundance: NA
j_gene: TRBJ2-7
CDR3aa: CASSSATSYEQYF
CDR3nt: TGTGCCAGCAGCTCCGCCACCTCCTACGAGCAGTACTTC

d_gene: NA
v_gene: TRBV20-1
abundance: NA
j_gene: TRBJ2-2
CDR3aa: CSARDTATGELFF
CDR3nt: TGCAGTGCTAGAGACACAGCCACCGGGGAGCTGTTTTTT

d_gene: NA
v_gene: TRBV29-1
abundance: once
j_gene: TRBJ2-1
CDR3aa: CSVEVLSYNEQFF
CDR3nt: TGCAGCGTTGAAGTCCTCTCCTACAATGAGCAGTTCTTC

d_gene: NA
v_gene: TRBV27
abundance: NA
j_gene: TRBJ1-1
CDR3aa: CASSLLGFVTEAFF
CDR3nt: TGTGCCAGCAGTTTACTGGGTTTCGTCACTGAAGCTTTCTTT

d_gene: TRBD2
v_gene: TRBV5-1
abundance: NA
j_gene: TRBJ2-2
CDR3aa: CASSLDRGVYGELFF
CDR3nt: TGCGCCAGCAGCTTGGATCGGGGGGTGTACGGGGAGCTGTTTTTT

d_gene: NA
v_gene: TRBV10-3
abundance: NA
j_gene: TRBJ1-1
CDR3aa: CAISESHRGNTEAFF
CDR3nt: TGTGCCATCAGTGAGTCGCATCGGGGTAACACTGAAGCTTTCTTT

d_gene: NA
v_gene: TRBV3-1
abundance: few
j_gene: TRBJ1-6
CDR3aa: CASSQLSGYNSPLHF
CDR3nt: TGTGCCAGCAGCCAACTCTCAGGCTATAATTCACCCCTCCACTTT

d_gene: TRBD1
v_gene: TRBV12-3/TRBV12-4
abundance: NA
j_gene: TRBJ2-1
CDR3aa: CASSSRTGAHNEQFF
CDR3nt: TGTGCCAGCAGTTCCCGGACAGGGGCCCACAATGAGCAGTTCTTC

d_gene: NA
v_gene: TRBV28
abundance: NA
j_gene: TRBJ2-3
CDR3aa: CASREIRDNTDTQYF
CDR3nt: TGTGCCAGCAGAGAAATAAGGGACAACACAGATACGCAGTATTTT

d_gene: NA
v_gene: TRBV6-4
abundance: medium-sized
j_gene: TRBJ2-3
CDR3aa: CASSDSADTSTDTQYF
CDR3nt: TGTGCCAGCAGTGACTCGGCGGACACTAGCACAGATACGCAGTATTTT

d_gene: TRBD2
v_gene: TRBV30
abundance: NA
j_gene: TRBJ2-2
CDR3aa: CAGTGRAPGELFF
CDR3nt: TGTGCCGGCACGGGGAGGGCCCCCGGGGAGCTGTTTTTT

d_gene: NA
v_gene: TRBV29-1
abundance: NA
j_gene: TRBJ2-3
CDR3aa: CSVDRSGDTDTQYF
CDR3nt: TGCAGCGTTGATCGGTCAGGCGATACAGATACGCAGTATTTT

d_gene: NA
v_gene: TRBV11-3
abundance: NA
j_gene: TRBJ2-3
CDR3aa: CASSLAFPDTQYF
CDR3nt: TGTGCCAGCAGCTTAGCTTTTCCAGATACGCAGTATTTT

d_gene: TRBD2
v_gene: TRBV11-1
abundance: few
j_gene: TRBJ2-3
CDR3aa: CASLKREDADTQYF
CDR3nt: TGTGCCAGCCTGAAGCGGGAGGACGCAGATACGCAGTATTTT

d_gene: NA
v_gene: TRBV7-9
abundance: once
j_gene: TRBJ2-1
CDR3aa: CASSDTYNEQFF
CDR3nt: TGTGCCAGCAGCGACACTTACAATGAGCAGTTCTTC

d_gene: NA
v_gene: TRBV19
abundance: NA
j_gene: TRBJ1-2
CDR3aa: CASSSLYGYTF
CDR3nt: TGTGCCAGTAGTAGCCTGTATGGCTACACCTTC

d_gene: TRBD2
v_gene: TRBV20-1
abundance: once
j_gene: TRBJ2-7
CDR3aa: CSAPRTSGRNEQYF
CDR3nt: TGCAGTGCACCCCGCACTAGCGGGAGAAACGAGCAGTACTTC

d_gene: TRBD1
v_gene: TRBV10-1
abundance: once
j_gene: TRBJ2-5
CDR3aa: CASSHPGTGAETQYF
CDR3nt: TGCGCCAGCAGTCACCCCGGGACAGGGGCCGAGACCCAGTACTTC

d_gene: TRBD1
v_gene: TRBV20-1
abundance: NA
j_gene: TRBJ2-5
CDR3aa: CSGGQGATQYF
CDR3nt: TGCAGTGGGGGACAGGGTGCGACCCAGTACTTC

d_gene: NA
v_gene: TRBV7-3
abundance: once
j_gene: TRBJ2-7
CDR3aa: CASSPTPGARSYEQYF
CDR3nt: TGTGCCAGCAGCCCCACCCCGGGAGCCAGATCCTACGAGCAGTACTTC

d_gene: TRBD2
v_gene: TRBV11-2
abundance: NA
j_gene: TRBJ2-1
CDR3aa: CASSAGNPSGVSYNEQFF
CDR3nt: TGTGCCAGCAGCGCCGGGAACCCTAGCGGGGTCTCCTACAATGAGCAGTTCTTC

d_gene: TRBD1
v_gene: TRBV7-6
abundance: NA
j_gene: TRBJ2-6
CDR3aa: CASSLGQGGNVLTF
CDR3nt: TGTGCCAGCAGCTTAGGACAGGGGGGCAACGTCCTGACTTTC

d_gene: NA
v_gene: TRBV5-1
abundance: few
j_gene: TRBJ2-1
CDR3aa: CASSLATYNEQFF
CDR3nt: TGCGCCAGCAGCTTGGCTACGTACAATGAGCAGTTCTTC

d_gene: NA
v_gene: TRBV20-1
abundance: NA
j_gene: TRBJ1-1
CDR3aa: CSASVLGRGVNTEAFF
CDR3nt: TGCAGTGCTAGCGTTCTCGGGCGTGGGGTTAACACTGAAGCTTTCTTT

d_gene: NA
v_gene: TRBV29-1
abundance: few
j_gene: TRBJ2-5
CDR3aa: CSVGASQETQYF
CDR3nt: TGCAGCGTTGGGGCCAGTCAAGAGACCCAGTACTTC

d_gene: NA
v_gene: TRBV19
abundance: once
j_gene: TRBJ2-4
CDR3aa: CASSLYSTAKNIQYF
CDR3nt: TGTGCCAGTAGTCTTTACAGCACAGCCAAAAACATTCAGTACTTC

d_gene: NA
v_gene: TRBV11-3
abundance: NA
j_gene: TRBJ2-1
CDR3aa: CASSLATSYHNEQFF
CDR3nt: TGTGCCAGCAGCTTAGCAACTAGTTACCACAATGAGCAGTTCTTC

d_gene: NA
v_gene: TRBV13
abundance: few
j_gene: TRBJ2-2
CDR3aa: CASSPRPGSTGELFF
CDR3nt: TGTGCCAGCAGCCCAAGACCAGGGAGCACCGGGGAGCTGTTTTTT

d_gene: NA
v_gene: TRBV7-6
abundance: NA
j_gene: TRBJ2-2
CDR3aa: CASSLEALYTSNTGELFF
CDR3nt: TGTGCCAGCAGCTTAGAAGCCTTGTACACCTCGAACACCGGGGAGCTGTTTTTT

d_gene: TRBD2
v_gene: TRBV20-1
abundance: NA
j_gene: TRBJ2-1
CDR3aa: CSASRIAGPNEQFF
CDR3nt: TGCAGTGCTAGCCGGATAGCGGGTCCTAATGAGCAGTTCTTC

d_gene: NA
v_gene: TRBV11-3
abundance: NA
j_gene: TRBJ2-1
CDR3aa: CASSLWLSNEQFF
CDR3nt: TGTGCCAGCAGCTTATGGCTATCTAATGAGCAGTTCTTC

d_gene: NA
v_gene: TRBV20-1
abundance: NA
j_gene: TRBJ1-1
CDR3aa: CSADGGTEAFF
CDR3nt: TGCAGTGCGGACGGTGGCACTGAAGCTTTCTTT

d_gene: NA
v_gene: TRBV5-5
abundance: NA
j_gene: TRBJ1-3
CDR3aa: CASSSSLVGNTIYF
CDR3nt: TGTGCCAGCAGCTCCTCCTTGGTCGGAAACACCATATATTTT

d_gene: NA
v_gene: TRBV24-1
abundance: NA
j_gene: TRBJ2-7
CDR3aa: CATSDNYEQYF
CDR3nt: TGTGCCACCAGCGACAACTACGAGCAGTACTTC

d_gene: NA
v_gene: TRBV3-1
abundance: NA
j_gene: TRBJ2-5
CDR3aa: CASSQSLDFQETQYF
CDR3nt: TGTGCCAGCAGCCAGTCTTTGGACTTTCAAGAGACCCAGTACTTC

d_gene: NA
v_gene: TRBV19
abundance: NA
j_gene: TRBJ1-6
CDR3aa: CASSIDPAGETSPLHF
CDR3nt: TGTGCCAGTAGTATAGATCCGGCAGGGGAAACTTCACCCCTCCACTTT

d_gene: TRBD2
v_gene: TRBV9
abundance: NA
j_gene: TRBJ2-1
CDR3aa: CASSPDGLAVEQFF
CDR3nt: TGTGCCAGCAGCCCCGACGGACTAGCGGTTGAGCAGTTCTTC